The present T cell receptor beta chain was sequenced within a study of early stage breast cancer tumors. Findings of the study overall: Functional markers like CD4, CD8 and FOXP3 were missed in bulk sequencing. Comparing each tissue with blood distinguished tumor from normal in 14 of 16 patients. Tumors had about 2.5-fold higher T cell density and higher clonality than adjacent normal breast tissue.

The V gene's germline CDR1 is MDHEN and CDR2 SYDVKM. The CDR3 runs to 17 residues. The V and J ends lost 5 bases and 1 base respectively, with 18 bases between them. Clones were sequenced by immunoSEQ multiplex PCR, and TCRdb holds only the in-frame ones, with some missing. The sample shows more than 60,000 clones, 65% to 80% of them seen only once. Details on this clone: Antigen: not known.

The V call is TRBV28, the J call TRBJ1-5; TRBD1 is a possible D gene (5 bases). The sample taken for sequencing was blood. This TCR was sampled from a person between 55 and 69 years old with breast cancer. CDR3 sequence reads: CASSRRAWYQSNQPQHF. CDR3 DNA sequence: TGTGCCAGCAGTCGCAGGGCATGGTATCAAAGCAATCAGCCCCAGCATTTT.